This TCR beta chain was retrieved from a study of CD4+ T cells in melanoma. Study observations and caveats: CD8+ T cell, macrophage and B cell function reportedly correlated with neoantigen-specific CD4+ T cells.

The V end lost 3 bases, the J end lost 7 bases, and 15 bases lay between the germline ends. The CDR3 runs to 14 residues. Germline CDR1 LGHNA, CDR2 YNFKEQ. Worth noting for this clone: The antigen is unknown.

The repertoire was sequenced with immunoSEQ multiplex PCR; TCRdb's copy has only in-frame clones and lacks some. The data contain more than 90,000 clones, about 90% of them singletons. The sequenced sample was peripheral blood. The receptor comes from a human donor with melanoma. This rearrangement joins TRBV4-2 to TRBJ2-5; D may correspond to TRBD1 or TRBD2 (5 bases each). CDR3 bases: TGTGCCAGCAGCCAGAGGGGTGAATTTGGGACCCAGTACTTC. Translation gives CASSQRGEFGTQYF.